The clone carrying this T cell receptor beta chain was observed a handful of times. What it binds is unknown. This specimen belongs to a study of CD8 T cells in Susac syndrome. The authors sequenced TCR beta from blood CD8+ and CD4+ T cells. General study findings and limits: In its TCR sequencing and HLA analysis, the study acknowledged that the number of individuals was relatively small.

Reverse transcription of about 0.5 to 1 ug RNA was performed with random hexamers. The immunoSEQ assay covered 54 Vbeta and 13 Jbeta segments for CDR3. One entry per CDR3 protein results from TCRdb running MiXCR on the immunoSEQ multiplex PCR reads. The data contain about 120,000 distinct CDR3 sequences, about 95% of them singletons. This CDR3 region has 12 residues. The germline V gene encodes CDR1 SGHDT and CDR2 YYEEEE. The V end lost 4 bases, the J end lost 10 bases, and 14 bases lay between the germline ends. The rearrangement joins TRBV5-6 to TRBJ1-1, with D possibly TRBD1 on 5 matching bases. The clonotype comes from a human donor in good health. The specimen was CD4+ T cells from PBMCs. CDR3 DNA sequence: TGTGCCAGCAGCACATTGGACGGGGGAGCTTTCTTT. Encoded protein: CASSTLDGGAFF.